These 5 T cell receptor beta chains came from one sample sequenced in a study of blood T cell repertoires in COVID-19. Libraries were prepared by immunoSEQ multiplex PCR; TCRdb keeps only in-frame clonotypes and omits some of them. The sample holds some 190,000 clones, more than 85% seen once. The material sequenced was PBMCs or T cells enriched from blood (not recorded which). These receptors were collected from a woman in her forties in a cohort exposed to, infected with or recovered from COVID-19 (not recorded which).

The V gene is TRBV12-5, the J gene TRBJ2-2, with TRBD2 identical over 15 bases. V was clipped by 4 bases and J by 6 bases; unmatched bases: 3. This CDR3 has 16 amino acids. CDR1 and CDR2 (germline): LGHNT, FRNRAP. The CDR3 DNA reads TGTGCTAGTGGTTCCCGGACTAGCGGGAGGGCCGGGGAGCTGTTTTTT. Translation gives CASGSRTSGRAGELFF.

The CDR3 sequence is CASSYSGMWTEAFF. The CDR3 region has the DNA TGTGCCAGCAGTTACTCCGGGATGTGGACTGAAGCTTTCTTT. The chain carries TRBV6-2 or TRBV6-3 and TRBJ1-1; no clear D. Germline V CDR1 and CDR2: MNHEY, SVGEGT. With 0 bases removed from V and 5 bases from J, the gap between germline ends came to 10 bases. The CDR3 contains 14 residues.

This sequence joins TRBV7-8 and TRBJ2-7; 7 nucleotides agree with TRBD2. The CDR3 is 16 amino acids. Germline V gene data show CDR1 as SGHVS and CDR2 as FQNEAQ. V was clipped by 5 bases and J by 0 bases; unmatched bases: 10. CDR3: CASSPLLAHSSYEQYF. The CDR3 nucleotides are TGTGCCAGCAGCCCCCTACTAGCGCATTCCTCCTACGAGCAGTACTTC.

This chain joins TRBV4-2 and TRBJ1-1; 9 positions agree with TRBD1. Per the germline V gene, CDR1 is LGHNA and CDR2 is YNFKEQ. With V trimmed by 1 base and J by 1 base, 1 base remained unmatched. The CDR3 runs to 15 residues. CDR3 amino acids: CASSQVQGANTEAFF. As DNA, the CDR3 is TGTGCCAGCAGCCAAGTACAGGGGGCGAACACTGAAGCTTTCTTT.

The rearrangement uses TRBV28 and TRBJ1-4, with 9 bases that match TRBD1. V gave up 2 bases and J gave up 7 bases; unmatched junction bases: 5. CDR1 and CDR2 (germline): MDHEN, SYDVKM. CDR3 size: 15 residues. CDR3 DNA sequence: TGTGCCAGCAGTTTAACAGGGGGCGGGGGTGAAAAACTGTTTTTT. Amino acid sequence: CASSLTGGGGEKLFF.